These 25 T cell receptor beta chains originate from one sample sequenced in a study of CD8 T cells in Susac syndrome. About 0.45 to 1 ug RNA was reverse transcribed with random hexamers. TCRdb fed the immunoSEQ multiplex PCR reads into MiXCR, producing one record per CDR3 protein. Among approximately 220,000 distinct CDR3 sequences listed, 80% to 95% were seen once. The sequenced sample was CD8+ T cells from PBMCs. The receptors shown here come from a human donor with multiple sclerosis.

The gene calls are TRBV3-1 and TRBJ2-1; 9 bases map to TRBD1. The CDR3 loop spans 18 amino acids. Germline V gives CDR1 LGHDT, CDR2 YNNKEL (reference sequence). The ends lost 2 bases at V and 2 bases at J; junction bases unmatched: 10. CDR3 coding DNA: TGTGCCAGCAGCCAACGCGGGACAGGGAAGCGCACCTACAATGAGCAGTTCTTC. This gives the protein CASSQRGTGKRTYNEQFF.

V and J are TRBV24-1 and TRBJ2-2; 11 nucleotides line up with TRBD1. CDR3 length: 17 residues. V gave up 3 bases and J gave up 6 bases; unmatched junction bases: 8. Germline V gives CDR1 KGHDR, CDR2 SFDVKD. CDR3 in DNA: TGTGCCACCAGTGATCCCGGACAGGGGGCGCGGGCCGGGGAGCTGTTTTTT. It yields the protein CATSDPGQGARAGELFF.

In DNA, the CDR3 is TGTGCCAGCAGCCATCCCTCCAGACTAGCCTCCTACAATGAGCAGTTCTTC. It specifies CASSHPSRLASYNEQFF. The chain recombines TRBV3-1 with TRBJ2-1; 7 bases agree with TRBD2. V gave up 3 bases and J gave up 0 bases; unmatched junction bases: 8. CDR1 and CDR2 (germline): LGHDT, YNNKEL (reference sequence). This CDR3 has 17 amino acids.

This clonotype was observed once. CDR3 amino acids: CASSRSGANVLTF. In nucleotides, the CDR3 is TGTGCCAGTAGTAGGTCTGGGGCCAACGTCCTGACTTTC. This sequence joins TRBV19 and TRBJ2-6; D is unresolved. V was pared by 4 bases and J by 1 base, with 2 bases between. Germline lookup yields CDR1 LNHDA and CDR2 SQIVND (reference sequence). This CDR3 has 13 residues.

The chain links TRBV9 to TRBJ2-1, with 8 positions matching TRBD2. The germline CDR1 and CDR2 sequences are SGDLS and YYNGEE. The V gene end was trimmed by 5 bases and the J gene end by 4 bases; junction bases not matched to a gene: 11. This CDR3 comprises 16 residues. The CDR3 region has the DNA TGTGCCAGCAGTGGGAGAGCGGGGGCCGAGTACAATGAGCAGTTCTTC. Its protein is CASSGRAGAEYNEQFF.

The CDR3, as DNA: TGTGCCAGCAGCCAAGAGGGGGCTATAAGGAGCCAAGAGACCCAGTACTTC. Protein product: CASSQEGAIRSQETQYF. V usage is TRBV14 and J usage is TRBJ2-5, with a weak D call TRBD1 (6 bases). Germline V gives CDR1 SGHDN, CDR2 FVKESK. The CDR3 loop spans 17 amino acids. V lost 0 bases and J 1 base, leaving 15 bases between the germline ends.

The rearrangement links TRBV12-3 or TRBV12-4 to TRBJ1-3; D call uncertain. The CDR3 length is 13 residues. V gave up 3 bases and J gave up 0 bases, with 3 bases separating them. As DNA, the CDR3 is TGTGCCAGCAGTTTCGACTCTGGAAACACCATATATTTT. Translation: CASSFDSGNTIYF.

The chain joins TRBV11-1 to TRBJ2-3; TRBD2 aligns across 9 bases. The CDR3 runs to 20 residues. Looked up from germline, CDR1 is SGHAT and CDR2 is FQDESV (reference sequence). With V trimmed by 5 bases and J by 4 bases, 22 bases remained unmatched. The CDR3 protein is CASSRLSRSGGPRGPDTQYF. In DNA form, the CDR3 reads TGTGCCAGCAGCCGTCTCAGCCGTAGCGGGGGCCCCCGAGGCCCAGATACGCAGTATTTT.

This clonotype was recorded only once. Here the CDR3 DNA reads TGCGCCAGCAGCTCCCACGGACAGCAAGGGTACAAGCAGTACTTC. The encoded protein is CASSSHGQQGYKQYF. The rearrangement joins TRBV4-3 to TRBJ2-7, with D possibly matching TRBD1 (6 bases). The CDR3 sequence is 15 residues long. Germline V gene sequence: CDR1 LGHNA, CDR2 YSLEER. Trimming took 5 bases from V and 8 from J, leaving 22 bases between them.

This chain connects TRBV6-6 to TRBJ2-5, with 9 bases lining up with TRBD1. Germline assignment: CDR1 MNHNY and CDR2 SVGAGI (reference sequence). This CDR3 region has 14 residues. V dropped 7 bases and J dropped 3; count of bases not matched to a gene: 6. CDR3 region: CASTEQGAEETQYF. CDR3 sequence (DNA): TGTGCCAGCACCGAACAGGGGGCGGAAGAGACCCAGTACTTC.

The chain combines TRBV4-2 with TRBJ1-2; maybe TRBD1 (6 bases). Trimming shortened V by 1 base and J by 11 bases, and 11 bases separated the two germline ends. Germline assignment: CDR1 LGHNA and CDR2 YNFKEQ. This CDR3 is built from 12 residues. This CDR3 reads CASSQGRDTYTF. CDR3 in DNA: TGTGCCAGCAGCCAAGGACGGGACACATACACCTTC.

To note about this clonotype: Mismatch with germline at one junction end may stem from a read error. The chain is built from TRBV27 and TRBJ1-5; TRBD1 might be the D (5 bases). The CDR3 is 15 amino acids. Germline V gives CDR1 MNHEY, CDR2 SMNVEV (reference sequence). CDR3 protein: CASSLSGGPNQPQHF. The DNA for the CDR3 is TGTGCCAGCAGTCTATCGGGGGGACCCAATCAGCCCCAGCATTTT.

The chain employs TRBV13 and TRBJ1-3; 10 bases are a match to TRBD1. The germline V gene encodes CDR1 PRHDT and CDR2 FYEKMQ (reference sequence). V dropped 1 base and J dropped 0; count of bases not matched to a gene: 6. The CDR3 is made up of 18 amino acids. CDR3 loop: CASSLEGQGLSSGNTIYF. CDR3 sequence (DNA): TGTGCCAGCAGCTTAGAGGGACAGGGGCTCTCCTCTGGAAACACCATATATTTT.

The V gene is TRBV5-1, the J gene TRBJ1-1; D ambiguous. Between the trimmed V and J ends, which lost 6 bases and 0 bases, there was a span of 9 bases. The CDR3 sequence is 13 residues long. Germline V CDR1 and CDR2: SGHRS, YFSETQ. The chain's CDR3 is CASTQDLNTEAFF. CDR3 bases: TGCGCCAGCACCCAGGATCTGAACACTGAAGCTTTCTTT.

The chain employs TRBV5-4 and TRBJ1-1; D ambiguous. Trimming pared 0 bases from V and 1 base from J, leaving 7 bases between. From germline, CDR1 is SGHNT and CDR2 YYREEE (reference sequence). This CDR3 has 14 residues. CDR3 sequence (DNA): TGTGCCAGCAGCTTGGTTGAGGAGAACACTGAAGCTTTCTTT. Protein sequence: CASSLVEENTEAFF.

The chain is built from TRBV9 and TRBJ1-2; weak D call: TRBD1 (6 bases). There are 15 residues in the CDR3. The V gene lost 3 bases and the J gene lost 4 bases, with 16 bases spanning the gap. Germline assignment: CDR1 SGDLS and CDR2 YYNGEE. The CDR3 region has the DNA TGTGCCAGCAGCGAATCAGGGGCTCCGGGCTATGGCTACACCTTC. This codes for CASSESGAPGYGYTF.

This clonotype was seen a handful of times. The V gene is TRBV5-6, the J gene TRBJ2-2, with D unclear. Germline V gene lookup returns CDR1 SGHDT and CDR2 YYEEEE. The V gene lost 4 bases and the J gene lost 1 base, with 8 bases spanning the gap. This CDR3 contains 14 residues. The CDR3 here is CASSPTVNTGELFF. The CDR3 DNA reads as TGTGCCAGCAGCCCGACGGTGAACACCGGGGAGCTGTTTTTT. Combining the CDR3 with reference TRBV5-6 and TRBJ2-2 gives the whole variable domain DAGVTQSPTHLIKTRGQQVTLRCSPKSGHDTVSWYQQALGQGPQFIFQYYEEEERQRGNFPDRFSGHQFPNYSSELNVNALLLGDSALYLCASSPTVNTGELFFGEGSRLTVL.

The chain employs TRBV9 and TRBJ2-2; 7 bases match TRBD1. Germline loops: CDR1 SGDLS, CDR2 YYNGEE. The junction had 1 base not matched to a gene; V was cut back by 0 bases and J by 2 bases. The CDR3 has 15 amino acids. The CDR3 sequence is CASSVGQGNTGELFF. The CDR3 DNA follows: TGTGCCAGCAGCGTAGGACAGGGCAACACCGGGGAGCTGTTTTTT.

The chain carries TRBV20-1 and TRBJ2-7, with 7 positions matching TRBD1. Germline V gene data show CDR1 as DFQATT and CDR2 as SNEGSKA (reference sequence). The J segment lost 2 bases and the V segment lost 6 bases, leaving 7 bases of the junction unmatched. The CDR3 runs 13 residues. CDR3 amino acids: CSATGTEAYEQYF. The DNA of the CDR3 is TGCAGTGCCACCGGGACAGAAGCCTACGAGCAGTACTTC.

The rearrangement joins TRBV30 to TRBJ2-3, with 9 nucleotides matching TRBD1. The CDR3 has 15 amino acids. V lost 8 bases, J lost 2 bases, and 11 bases stayed unmatched. CDR1 and CDR2 from the germline V gene are GTSNPN and SVGIG (reference sequence). CDR3 DNA: TGTGCCCGTACCTGGACAGGGGATAACACAGATACGCAGTATTTT. It is translated as CARTWTGDNTDTQYF.

This sequence joins TRBV14 and TRBJ2-5, with a possible D match to TRBD1 (6 bases). Germline CDR1 reads SGHDN; CDR2 reads FVKESK. CDR3 length: 14 residues. Trimming stripped 1 base from V and 1 base from J, with 7 bases between. CDR3 in DNA: TGTGCCAGCAGCCAAGGGACAGCCCAAGAGACCCAGTACTTC. It specifies CASSQGTAQETQYF.

The J gene is TRBJ2-7, the V gene TRBV20-1, with 8 bases that match TRBD2. The CDR3 consists of 13 residues. Germline CDR1 and CDR2: DFQATT and SNEGSKA (reference sequence). The V gene end was trimmed by 6 bases and the J gene end by 2 bases; junction bases not matched to a gene: 6. The CDR3 reads CSARTSITYEQYF. The CDR3, as DNA: TGCAGTGCGCGGACTAGCATAACCTACGAGCAGTACTTC.

CDR3 nucleotide sequence: TGCGCCAGCAGCCAGTCCCGCACAGATACGCAGTATTTT. This encodes CASSQSRTDTQYF. The V gene is TRBV4-3, the J gene TRBJ2-3; D is unclear. The CDR3 is 13 amino acids. Trimming took 3 bases from V and 1 from J, leaving 5 bases between them. Germline loops: CDR1 LGHNA, CDR2 YSLEER.

The gene calls are TRBV5-1 and TRBJ2-7; D is possibly TRBD1 (5 bases). CDR1 and CDR2 from the germline V gene are SGHRS and YFSETQ. This CDR3 has 16 residues. The V end lost 7 bases, the J end lost 7 bases, and 27 bases lay between the germline ends. The CDR3 region has the DNA TGCGCCAGCCAACCCCCCCGTCTATCAGGGTCCCTGGAGCAGTACTTC. This codes for CASQPPRLSGSLEQYF. The full variable domain, completed using reference TRBV5-1 and TRBJ2-7, is KAGVTQTPRYLIKTRGQQVTLSCSPISGHRSVSWYQQTPGQGLQFLFEYFSETQRNKGNFPGRFSGRQFSNSRSEMNVSTLELGDSALYLCASQPPRLSGSLEQYFGPGTRLTVT.

The chain employs TRBV9 and TRBJ2-2, with D perhaps matching TRBD1 or TRBD2 (6 bases each). V lost 2 bases to trimming and J lost 0 bases, with 20 bases between them. In germline, CDR1 is SGDLS, CDR2 YYNGEE. The CDR3 runs 19 residues. The CDR3, as DNA: TGTGCCAGCAGCGTCCACGTAGGAGGGGGGACAACGAACACCGGGGAGCTGTTTTTT. Its protein is CASSVHVGGGTTNTGELFF.